The 23 T cell receptor beta chains below were found in one sample sequenced in a study of blood T cells in healthy people across ages (dated by TCRdb to the mid-2010s). Library construction relied on 5' RACE. Reads for this sample came from an Illumina HiSeq 2500. A second PCR of about 6 to 11 cycles was run with a J-beta primer mix and a sample-barcoded 5' primer. The public reads were reprocessed in TCRdb via fastp at Q25 and MiXCR, keeping in-frame beta chains. Records with the same CDR3 protein are collapsed into one entry carrying the most frequent genes and DNA. This sample is represented by 730,000 or so distinct CDR3 sequences; roughly two fifths of them were singletons. Together, the top ten hold around 30% of the sample. Sequencing was carried out using blood. The receptors originated from a man aged 80 or over in good health.

V usage is TRBV7-2 and J usage is TRBJ2-4; perhaps TRBD1 as D (7 bases). The tail of the sequence fits TRBJ2-7 better, so the J call may be wrong. CDR1 is SGHTA and CDR2 is FQGNSA in the germline V gene. This CDR3 is built from 16 residues. The CDR3 DNA follows: TGTGCCAGCAGCTTAGCGGAGGGGGCAGGGACCTACGAGCAGTACTTC. Translating gives CASSLAEGAGTYEQYF.

The chain has TRBV5-1 and TRBJ2-5; D is unclear. Germline V gene sequence: CDR1 SGHRS, CDR2 YFSETQ. The length of the CDR3 is 12 residues. The V end was cut by 6 bases, the J end by 1 base, with 7 bases between. The CDR3 reads CASTRGQETQYF. The CDR3, as DNA: TGCGCCAGCACGAGAGGCCAAGAGACCCAGTACTTC.

This clonotype is a singleton in its sample. A much larger clone is a single base away; this may be a read error. The J gene is TRBJ2-1, the V gene TRBV9; 7 nucleotides match TRBD2. The CDR3 has 15 amino acids. In germline, CDR1 is SGDLS, CDR2 YYNGEE. J gave up 7 bases and V 0 bases, and 7 bases lay outside the gene matches. The CDR3 sequence is CASSVAPGGPNEQFF. In DNA form, the CDR3 reads TGTGCCAGCAGCGTAGCCCCGGGGGGTCCTAATGAGCAGTTCTTC. Based on the CDR3 plus reference TRBV9 and TRBJ2-1, the full variable domain is DSGVTQTPKHLITATGQRVTLRCSPRSGDLSVYWYQQSLDQGLQFLIQYYNGEERAKGNILERFSAQQFPDLHSELNLSSLELGDSALYFCASSVAPGGPNEQFFGPGTRLTVL.

The V and J genes are TRBV18 and TRBJ1-6; D gene uncertain. V gave up 5 bases and J gave up 7 bases, with 6 bases separating them. CDR3 length equals 12 residues. Germline V gives CDR1 KGHSH, CDR2 LQKENI. The CDR3 nucleotides read TGTGCCAGCTCAGATAGAAATTCACCCCTCCACTTT. Its translation: CASSDRNSPLHF.

This clonotype has only a few counts. The chain joins TRBV29-1 to TRBJ2-5; tentatively, D is TRBD1 (6 bases). CDR3 length equals 15 residues. V lost 4 bases and J lost 3, with 18 bases in between. Germline lookup yields CDR1 SQVTM and CDR2 ANQGSEA. This CDR3 reads CSVVHFQGKKETQYF. DNA for the CDR3: TGCAGCGTTGTCCACTTCCAGGGGAAAAAAGAGACCCAGTACTTC. Using reference TRBV29-1 and TRBJ2-5 for the parts outside the CDR3, the full variable domain is SAVISQKPSRDICQRGTSLTIQCQVDSQVTMMFWYRQQPGQSLTLIATANQGSEATYESGFVIDKFPISRPNLTFSTLTVSNMSPEDSSIYLCSVVHFQGKKETQYFGPGTRLLVL.

The chain joins TRBV25-1 to TRBJ2-2; D remains unclear. CDR3 size: 12 residues. The ends were cut back, 4 bases at V and 8 bases at J, with 8 bases in the middle. Germline V lookup: CDR1 MGHDK, CDR2 SYGVNS. CDR3 sequence reads: CASSVLSGELFF. The DNA of the CDR3 is TGTGCCAGCAGTGTATTATCAGGGGAGCTGTTTTTT.

This chain joins TRBV10-3 and TRBJ1-1; a weak D match, TRBD1 (6 bases). Trimming removed 10 bases from V and 0 bases from J, with 15 bases in between. Germline loops: CDR1 ENHRY, CDR2 SYGVKD. The CDR3 spans 14 residues. DNA for the CDR3: TGTGCCACACAGGGTATTGGGATGAACACTGAAGCTTTCTTT. It encodes CATQGIGMNTEAFF.

This clonotype was counted a few times. The rearrangement joins TRBV29-1 to TRBJ2-1; 9 bases align to TRBD2. The length of the CDR3 is 13 residues. Germline V gives CDR1 SQVTM, CDR2 ANQGSEA. Germline trimming cut 4 bases from V and 12 bases from J; bases unmatched to any gene: 10. In DNA form, the CDR3 reads TGCAGCGTTGCGGCTAGCGGGATGATTGGGCAGTTCTTC. Protein product: CSVAASGMIGQFF.

V usage is TRBV9 and J usage is TRBJ2-2; 10 nucleotides agree with TRBD2. Germline V gene lookup returns CDR1 SGDLS and CDR2 YYNGEE. The CDR3 runs to 17 residues. Unmatched junction bases numbered 7, after V lost 0 bases and J lost 5 bases. Here the CDR3 DNA reads TGTGCCAGCAGCGTAGAAAGTCTAGCGGGAGTTACCGGGGAGCTGTTTTTT. Residues: CASSVESLAGVTGELFF. The full variable domain, rest sourced from reference TRBV9 and TRBJ2-2, is DSGVTQTPKHLITATGQRVTLRCSPRSGDLSVYWYQQSLDQGLQFLIQYYNGEERAKGNILERFSAQQFPDLHSELNLSSLELGDSALYFCASSVESLAGVTGELFFGEGSRLTVL.

V usage is TRBV9 and J usage is TRBJ2-1; either TRBD1 or TRBD2 may supply D (5 bases each). The CDR3 sequence is 17 residues long. Trimming stripped 0 bases from V and 5 bases from J, with 18 bases between. CDR1 and CDR2 from the germline V gene are SGDLS and YYNGEE. The CDR3 here is CASSVGVGTIANNEQFF. CDR3 bases: TGTGCCAGCAGCGTAGGGGTTGGGACCATCGCCAACAATGAGCAGTTCTTC.

This clonotype was detected ten times or more. CDR3 coding DNA: TGTGCCAGCAGCCCTACAGGTGTCCAAGAGACCCAGTACTTC. This gives the protein CASSPTGVQETQYF. This chain joins TRBV11-1 and TRBJ2-5, with D possibly matching TRBD1 (5 bases). The CDR3 covers 14 residues. The V gene lost 5 bases and the J gene lost 1 base, with 11 bases spanning the gap. Germline values: CDR1 SGHAT, CDR2 FQDESV (reference sequence).

This clonotype was counted a few times. The V call is TRBV6-5, the J call TRBJ2-3; maybe TRBD2 (7 bases). This CDR3 is 17 amino acids long. Germline CDR1 and CDR2: MNHEY and SVGAGI. Between the trimmed V and J ends, which lost 2 bases and 0 bases, there was a span of 15 bases. CDR3: CASSYGSGGPSTDTQYF. As DNA, the CDR3 is TGTGCCAGCAGTTACGGTTCGGGGGGCCCTAGCACAGATACGCAGTATTTT.

This clonotype was detected only a few times. The chain has TRBV11-2 and TRBJ2-5; 7 positions match TRBD2. The V gene end was trimmed by 4 bases and the J gene end by 5 bases; junction bases not matched to a gene: 4. CDR1 and CDR2 from the germline V gene are SGHAT and FQNNGV. This CDR3 is 13 amino acids long. The DNA of the CDR3 is TGTGCCAGCAGCTCAAGCGGGGTTGAGACCCAGTACTTC. This codes for CASSSSGVETQYF.

Concerning this clonotype: A much larger clone differs by one base, so this may be a read error. J is TRBJ2-7 and V is TRBV11-2; possibly TRBD1 or TRBD2 for D (5 bases each). Trimming shortened V by 1 base and J by 7 bases, and 14 bases separated the two germline ends. Germline V gene data show CDR1 as SGHAT and CDR2 as FQNNGV. The CDR3 spans 14 residues. The CDR3 DNA sequence: TGTGCCAGCAGCTTAGTTCGGCGTGGGGGTGAGCAGTACTTC. This encodes CASSLVRRGGEQYF. Full variable domain (remainder filled in from reference TRBV11-2 and TRBJ2-7): EAGVAQSPRYKIIEKRQSVAFWCNPISGHATLYWYQQILGQGPKLLIQFQNNGVVDDSQLPKDRFSAERLKGVDSTLKIQPAKLEDSAVYLCASSLVRRGGEQYFGPGTRLTVT.

The chain uses TRBV7-2 and TRBJ2-1, with 7 bases lining up with TRBD2. Trimming cost V 7 bases and J 4 bases; bases outside gene matches: 10. The CDR3 extends over 15 amino acids. From germline, CDR1 is SGHTA and CDR2 FQGNSA. The DNA of the CDR3 is TGTGCCAGCAACCCAACGGGGGGAGGTTACAATGAGCAGTTCTTC. It translates to CASNPTGGGYNEQFF. The whole variable domain, remainder taken from reference TRBV7-2 and TRBJ2-1, is GAGVSQSPSNKVTEKGKDVELRCDPISGHTALYWYRQSLGQGLEFLIYFQGNSAPDKSGLPSDRFSAERTGGSVSTLTIQRTQQEDSAVYLCASNPTGGGYNEQFFGPGTRLTVL.

The chain has TRBV12-3 or TRBV12-4 and TRBJ1-1; 10 bases line up with TRBD1. V gave up 5 bases and J gave up 2 bases; unmatched junction bases: 5. The CDR3 is made up of 15 amino acids. As DNA, the CDR3 is TGTGCCAGCAGTAGCCGGACAGGGGGAAACACTGAAGCTTTCTTT. It is translated as CASSSRTGGNTEAFF.

This chain joins TRBV4-3 and TRBJ2-1, with TRBD2 identical over 9 bases. The V gene end was trimmed by 2 bases and the J gene end by 0 bases; junction bases not matched to a gene: 11. This CDR3 contains 19 residues. In germline, CDR1 is LGHNA, CDR2 YSLEER. In DNA form, the CDR3 reads TGCGCCAGCAGCCAAACGCTAGCGGGGCGAGTCGGCTCCTACAATGAGCAGTTCTTC. This encodes CASSQTLAGRVGSYNEQFF.

This clonotype was seen ten or more times. The J gene is TRBJ2-7, the V gene TRBV3-1, with 14 nucleotides matching TRBD2. This CDR3 comprises 19 residues. Germline lookup yields CDR1 LGHDT and CDR2 YNNKEL (reference sequence). V was pared by 3 bases and J by 1 base, with 11 bases of the junction left unmatched. CDR3 in amino acids: CASSHVSGTSGSVSYEQYF. The DNA for the CDR3 is TGTGCCAGCAGCCACGTATCCGGGACTAGCGGGAGTGTGTCCTACGAGCAGTACTTC.

In this sample, this clonotype turned up many times. Here the CDR3 DNA reads TGCGCCAGCAGCCTAATGCAGGGGGCGAGGACTGAAGCTTTCTTT. Its translation is CASSLMQGARTEAFF. This chain connects TRBV4-3 to TRBJ1-1; 8 nucleotides line up with TRBD1. V shed 4 bases and J 5 bases; nucleotides not matched to a gene: 9. This CDR3 comprises 15 residues. Germline V gene sequence: CDR1 LGHNA, CDR2 YSLEER.

This clonotype was counted at least ten times. The J gene is TRBJ2-2, the V gene TRBV7-2; a possible D gene is TRBD2 (5 bases). CDR3 length: 16 residues. Trimming pared 6 bases from V and 3 bases from J, leaving 17 bases between. Germline lookup yields CDR1 SGHTA and CDR2 FQGNSA. CDR3 DNA: TGTGCCAGCAGTCGATTAAGGACTTCGGACACCGGGGAGCTGTTTTTT. This sequence encodes CASSRLRTSDTGELFF.

V and J are TRBV14 and TRBJ2-5; D remains unclear. Trimming took off 0 bases at V and 11 bases at J, with 16 bases between the two ends. The germline V gene has CDR1 SGHDN and CDR2 FVKESK. The CDR3 is 14 residues long. The DNA for the CDR3 is TGTGCCAGCAGCCAAGATCTTGTCGTCCGGGTGCAGTACTTC. Its translation is CASSQDLVVRVQYF. Combining the CDR3 with reference TRBV14 and TRBJ2-5 gives the whole variable domain EAGVTQFPSHSVIEKGQTVTLRCDPISGHDNLYWYRRVMGKEIKFLLHFVKESKQDESGMPNNRFLAERTGGTYSTLKVQPAELEDSGVYFCASSQDLVVRVQYFGPGTRLLVL.

This chain uses TRBV3-1 with TRBJ2-2, with 8 bases fitting TRBD1. The V and J ends lost 0 bases and 4 bases, in that order; junction bases with no gene match: 7. The CDR3 contains 17 residues. Germline assignment: CDR1 LGHDT and CDR2 YNNKEL (reference sequence). CDR3 sequence: CASSQEMRQGPTGELFF. Written as DNA, the CDR3 is TGTGCCAGCAGCCAAGAAATGAGACAGGGGCCCACCGGGGAGCTGTTTTTT.

This chain uses TRBV10-1 with TRBJ2-3; 7 nucleotides agree with TRBD2. Trimming cost V 1 base and J 2 bases; bases outside gene matches: 6. The CDR3 runs to 16 residues. Germline assignment: CDR1 WNHNN and CDR2 SYGVQD (reference sequence). CDR3 nucleotides: TGCGCCAGCAGTGAGTGGGCTAGCGGACACACAGATACGCAGTATTTT. Protein product: CASSEWASGHTDTQYF.